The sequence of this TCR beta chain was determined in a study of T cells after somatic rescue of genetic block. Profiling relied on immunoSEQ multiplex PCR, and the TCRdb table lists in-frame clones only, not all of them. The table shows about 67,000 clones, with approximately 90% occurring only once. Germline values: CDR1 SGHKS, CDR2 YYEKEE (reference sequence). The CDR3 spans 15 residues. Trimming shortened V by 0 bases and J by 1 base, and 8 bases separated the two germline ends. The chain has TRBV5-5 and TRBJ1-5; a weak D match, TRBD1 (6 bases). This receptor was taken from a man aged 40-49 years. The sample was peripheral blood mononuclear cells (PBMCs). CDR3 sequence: CASSLVRGSNQPQHF. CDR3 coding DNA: TGTGCCAGCAGCTTGGTTAGGGGGAGCAATCAGCCCCAGCATTTT.